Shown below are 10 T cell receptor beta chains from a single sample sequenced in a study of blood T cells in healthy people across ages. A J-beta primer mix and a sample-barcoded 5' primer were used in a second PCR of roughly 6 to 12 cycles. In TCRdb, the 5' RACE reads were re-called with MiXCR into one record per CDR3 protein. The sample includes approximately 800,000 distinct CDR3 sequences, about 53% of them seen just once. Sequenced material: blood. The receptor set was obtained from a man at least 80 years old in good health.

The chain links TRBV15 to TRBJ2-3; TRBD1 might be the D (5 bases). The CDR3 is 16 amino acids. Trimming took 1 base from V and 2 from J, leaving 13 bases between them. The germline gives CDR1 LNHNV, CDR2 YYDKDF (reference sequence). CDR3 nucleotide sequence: TGTGCCACCAGCAGAGTACGAGCAGGGAACACAGATACGCAGTATTTT. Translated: CATSRVRAGNTDTQYF.

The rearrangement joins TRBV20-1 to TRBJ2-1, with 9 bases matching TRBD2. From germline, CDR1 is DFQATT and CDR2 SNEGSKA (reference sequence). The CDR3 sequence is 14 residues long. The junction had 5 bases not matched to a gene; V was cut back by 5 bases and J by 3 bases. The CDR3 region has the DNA TGCAGTGCTCAGCCTAGCGGGAACTACAATGAGCAGTTCTTC. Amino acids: CSAQPSGNYNEQFF.

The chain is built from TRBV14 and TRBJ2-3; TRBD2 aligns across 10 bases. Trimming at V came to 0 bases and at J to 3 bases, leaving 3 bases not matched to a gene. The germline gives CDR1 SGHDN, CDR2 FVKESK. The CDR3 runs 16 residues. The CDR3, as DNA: TGTGCCAGCAGCCAAGATCGGACTAGCGGTACAGATACGCAGTATTTT. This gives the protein CASSQDRTSGTDTQYF.

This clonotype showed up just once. In nucleotides, the CDR3 is TGCAGTGCTAGAGTCCCTTCAAGGGGAGAGCAGTACTTC. It codes for CSARVPSRGEQYF. The chain combines TRBV20-1 with TRBJ2-7, with D tentatively TRBD1 (5 bases). The CDR3 is 13 amino acids. V lost 1 base and J lost 7, with 14 bases in between. Germline loops: CDR1 DFQATT, CDR2 SNEGSKA (reference sequence).

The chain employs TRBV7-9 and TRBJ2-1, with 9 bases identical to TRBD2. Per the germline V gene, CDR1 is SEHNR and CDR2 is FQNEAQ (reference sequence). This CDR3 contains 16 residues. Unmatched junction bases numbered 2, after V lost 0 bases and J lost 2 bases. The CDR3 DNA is TGTGCCAGCAGCTTAGCGGGACTAGCCCCCTACAATGAGCAGTTCTTC. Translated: CASSLAGLAPYNEQFF.

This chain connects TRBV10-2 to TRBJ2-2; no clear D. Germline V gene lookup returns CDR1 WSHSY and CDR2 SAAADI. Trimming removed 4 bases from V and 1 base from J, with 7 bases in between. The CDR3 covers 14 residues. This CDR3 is CASSAYRNTGELFF. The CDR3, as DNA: TGCGCCAGCAGTGCATATCGGAACACCGGGGAGCTGTTTTTT.

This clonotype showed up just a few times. In nucleotides, the CDR3 is TGTGCCAGCAGCCAATTCCGGACTAGCGCCTACACAGATACGCAGTATTTT. Its protein is CASSQFRTSAYTDTQYF. V is TRBV14 and J is TRBJ2-3; 9 nucleotides agree with TRBD2. Germline V gene lookup returns CDR1 SGHDN and CDR2 FVKESK. CDR3 length: 17 amino acids. V was pared by 2 bases and J by 2 bases, with 8 bases of the junction left unmatched.

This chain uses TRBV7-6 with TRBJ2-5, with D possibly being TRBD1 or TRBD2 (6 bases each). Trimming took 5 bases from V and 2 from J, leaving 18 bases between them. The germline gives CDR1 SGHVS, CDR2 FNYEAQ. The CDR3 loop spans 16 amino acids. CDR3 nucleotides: TGTGCCAGCAGCCCTAGGGGGGACGGAACTCAAGAGACCCAGTACTTC. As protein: CASSPRGDGTQETQYF.

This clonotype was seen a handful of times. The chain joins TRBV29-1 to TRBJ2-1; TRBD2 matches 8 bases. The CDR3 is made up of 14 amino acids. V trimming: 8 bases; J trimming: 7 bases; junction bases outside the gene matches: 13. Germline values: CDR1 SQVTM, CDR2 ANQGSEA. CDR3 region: CSTGGGRRGNEQFF. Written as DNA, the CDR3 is TGCAGCACCGGGGGGGGCAGGAGGGGAAATGAGCAGTTCTTC.

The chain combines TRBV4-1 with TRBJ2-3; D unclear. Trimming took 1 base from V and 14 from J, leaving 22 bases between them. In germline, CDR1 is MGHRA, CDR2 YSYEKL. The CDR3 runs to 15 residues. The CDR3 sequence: CASSQVMGSHRYAYF. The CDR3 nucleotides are TGCGCCAGCAGCCAAGTGATGGGAAGTCACAGATACGCGTATTTT.